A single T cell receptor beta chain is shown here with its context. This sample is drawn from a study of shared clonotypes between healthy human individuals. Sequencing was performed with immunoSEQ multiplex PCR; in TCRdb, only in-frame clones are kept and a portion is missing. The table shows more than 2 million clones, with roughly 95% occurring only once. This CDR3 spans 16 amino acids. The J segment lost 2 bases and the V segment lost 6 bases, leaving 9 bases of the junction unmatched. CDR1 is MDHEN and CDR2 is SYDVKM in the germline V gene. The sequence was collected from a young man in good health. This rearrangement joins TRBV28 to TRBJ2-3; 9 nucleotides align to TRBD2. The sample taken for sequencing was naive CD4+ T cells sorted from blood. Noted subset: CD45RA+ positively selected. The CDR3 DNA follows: TGTGCCAGCAGACCTGGGACTAGCTATAACACAGATACGCAGTATTTT. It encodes CASRPGTSYNTDTQYF.